This TCR beta chain was profiled in a study of early T cells in non-severe SARS-CoV-2 infection. Concerning this clonotype: Its antigen is currently unknown.

The V gene lost 1 base and the J gene lost 8 bases, with 11 bases spanning the gap. Germline values: CDR1 SGHAT, CDR2 FQNNGV. The CDR3 spans 13 residues. Study findings and constraints: VDJdb matches were skewed toward anti-spike CD8 T cell responses.

Attachment of unique molecular identifiers to individual cDNA molecules was performed. TCRdb re-analysed the 5' RACE reads in MiXCR, keeping a single row per CDR3 protein. The sample includes more than 50,000 distinct CDR3 sequences, over 9.5% seen only once; the top ten take approximately 1.3%. This chain links TRBV11-2 with TRBJ1-1, with D unresolved. The sample consisted of whole blood, taken at baseline. The TCR sequence derives from an adult who was a healthcare worker with PCR-confirmed SARS-CoV-2 infection or an uninfected control (not recorded which). The CDR3 bases are TGTGCCAGCAGCTTAGGTTTCCCAGCAGAAGCTTTCTTT. Its protein product is CASSLGFPAEAFF.